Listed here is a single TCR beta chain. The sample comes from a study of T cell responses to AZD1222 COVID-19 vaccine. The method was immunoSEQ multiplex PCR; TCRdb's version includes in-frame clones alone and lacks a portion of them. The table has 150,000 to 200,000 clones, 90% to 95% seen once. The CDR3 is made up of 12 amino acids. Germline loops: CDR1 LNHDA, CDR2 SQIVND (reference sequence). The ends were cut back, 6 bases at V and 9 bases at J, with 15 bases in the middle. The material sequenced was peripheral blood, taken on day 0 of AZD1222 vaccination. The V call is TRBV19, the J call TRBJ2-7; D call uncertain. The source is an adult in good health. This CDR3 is CASSRDPSRQYF. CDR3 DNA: TGTGCCAGTAGCCGTGACCCTTCCCGGCAGTACTTC.